This entry concerns a single T cell receptor beta chain. This entry is derived from a study of response to subunit inactivated influenza vaccine. TCRdb passed the RT-PCR reads through MiXCR, listing each CDR3 protein once. The sample has 150,000 to 200,000 distinct CDR3 sequences, around 11% seen once. The specimen was CD8+ T cells sorted from PBMCs, collected roughly 24 months after vaccination. This receptor was obtained from a man aged 45 to 70 who received an inactivated influenza vaccine.

The CDR3 region has the DNA TGCAGCGTTGAGATTTTTGACAGATCCTACGAGCAGTACTTC. It encodes CSVEIFDRSYEQYF. The V and J genes are TRBV29-1 and TRBJ2-7, with D possibly matching TRBD1 (5 bases). There are 14 residues in the CDR3. The germline V gene has CDR1 SQVTM and CDR2 ANQGSEA. With 3 bases removed from V and 1 base from J, the gap between germline ends came to 13 bases.